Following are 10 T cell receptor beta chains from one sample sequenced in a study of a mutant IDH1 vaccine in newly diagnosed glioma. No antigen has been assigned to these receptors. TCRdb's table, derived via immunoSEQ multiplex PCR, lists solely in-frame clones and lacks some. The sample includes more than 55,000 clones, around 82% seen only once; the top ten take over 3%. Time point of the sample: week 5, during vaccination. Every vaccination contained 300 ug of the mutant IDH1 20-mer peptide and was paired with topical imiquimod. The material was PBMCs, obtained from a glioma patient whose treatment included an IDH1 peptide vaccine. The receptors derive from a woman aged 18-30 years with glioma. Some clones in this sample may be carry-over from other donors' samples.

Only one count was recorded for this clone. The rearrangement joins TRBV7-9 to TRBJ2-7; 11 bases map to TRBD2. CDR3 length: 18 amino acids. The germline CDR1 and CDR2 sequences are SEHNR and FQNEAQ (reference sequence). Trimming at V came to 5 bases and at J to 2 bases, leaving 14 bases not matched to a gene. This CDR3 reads CASSLWGLAGGKPYEQYF. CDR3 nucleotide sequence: TGTGCCAGCAGCCTATGGGGGCTAGCGGGGGGAAAACCCTACGAGCAGTACTTC.

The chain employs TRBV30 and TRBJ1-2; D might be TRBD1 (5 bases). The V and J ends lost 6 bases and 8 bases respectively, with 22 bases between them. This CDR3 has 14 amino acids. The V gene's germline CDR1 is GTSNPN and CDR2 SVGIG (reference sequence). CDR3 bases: TGTGCCTGTACCCTAGAGAGGGGCTCTGACGGCTACACCTTC. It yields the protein CACTLERGSDGYTF.

The CDR3 coding sequence is TGTGCCAGCAGCTTAGACCCAGACTTAAACTCCTACGAGCAGTACTTC. Its translation is CASSLDPDLNSYEQYF. The rearrangement joins TRBV11-2 to TRBJ2-7; D not resolved. Germline loops: CDR1 SGHAT, CDR2 FQNNGV. The CDR3 is made up of 16 amino acids. The V end was cut by 0 bases, the J end by 0 bases, with 12 bases between.

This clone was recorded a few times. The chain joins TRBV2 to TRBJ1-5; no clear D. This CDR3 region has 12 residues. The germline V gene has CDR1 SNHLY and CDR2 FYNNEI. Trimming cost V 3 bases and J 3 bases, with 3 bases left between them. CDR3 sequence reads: CASSDPNQPQHF. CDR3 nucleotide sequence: TGTGCCAGCAGTGACCCCAATCAGCCCCAGCATTTT.

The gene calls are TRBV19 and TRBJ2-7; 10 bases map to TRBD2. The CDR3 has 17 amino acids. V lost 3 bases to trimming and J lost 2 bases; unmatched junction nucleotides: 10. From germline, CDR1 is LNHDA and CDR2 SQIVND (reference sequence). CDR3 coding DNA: TGTGCCAGTAGTATGAGGGTAGCGGGAGGCGGTCCCTACGAGCAGTACTTC. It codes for CASSMRVAGGGPYEQYF.

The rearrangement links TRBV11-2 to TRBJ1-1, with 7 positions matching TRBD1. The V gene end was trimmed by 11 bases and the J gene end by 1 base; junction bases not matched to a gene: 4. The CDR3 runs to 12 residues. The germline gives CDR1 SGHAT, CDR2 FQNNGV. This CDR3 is CAEKGANTEAFF. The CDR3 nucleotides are TGTGCCGAGAAGGGGGCGAACACTGAAGCTTTCTTT.

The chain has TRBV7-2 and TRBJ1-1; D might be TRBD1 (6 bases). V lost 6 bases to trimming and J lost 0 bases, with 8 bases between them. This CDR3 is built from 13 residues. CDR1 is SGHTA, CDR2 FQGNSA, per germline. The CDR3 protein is CASRDSLNTEAFF. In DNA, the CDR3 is TGTGCCAGCAGGGACAGCTTGAACACTGAAGCTTTCTTT.

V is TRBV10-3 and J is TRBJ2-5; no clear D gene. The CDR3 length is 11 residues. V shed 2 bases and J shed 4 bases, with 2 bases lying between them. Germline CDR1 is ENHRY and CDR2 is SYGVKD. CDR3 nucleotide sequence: TGTGCCATCAGTGAGGGAGAGACCCAGTACTTC. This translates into CAISEGETQYF.

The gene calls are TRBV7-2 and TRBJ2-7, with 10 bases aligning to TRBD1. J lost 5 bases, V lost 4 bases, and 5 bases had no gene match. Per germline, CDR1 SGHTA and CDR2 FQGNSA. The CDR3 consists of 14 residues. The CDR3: CASSSTGGTDEQYF. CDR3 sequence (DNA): TGTGCCAGCAGCTCGACAGGGGGCACGGACGAGCAGTACTTC.

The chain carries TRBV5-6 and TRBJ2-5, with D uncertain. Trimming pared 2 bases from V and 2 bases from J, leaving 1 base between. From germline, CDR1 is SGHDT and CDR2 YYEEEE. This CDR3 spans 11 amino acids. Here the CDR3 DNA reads TGTGCCAGCAGCTTACAAGAGACCCAGTACTTC. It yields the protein CASSLQETQYF.